A single sample is the source of the 4 T cell receptor beta chains below, sequenced in a study of regulatory T cells in long-lasting Graves disease. The time point: persistent/refractory GD, antithyroid drugs over 5 years with positive TRAb. With RNA extracted from PBMCs as input, the TCR library was made. According to the study, TCR beta libraries were built with iRepertoire HTBI primers and CDR3-region Arm-PCR. TCRdb reprocessed the multiplex PCR reads via MiXCR and lists one record per CDR3 protein. The sample lists about 400,000 distinct CDR3 sequences; less than 25% were seen once. The sample consisted of peripheral blood mononuclear cells (PBMCs), taken when the disease was refractory, from a patient treated with antithyroid drugs. The source of these receptors is a female donor with Graves disease.

This clonotype was counted at least ten times. CDR3 coding DNA: TGTGCCAGCGCCTTGACAGGGGCCTACGAGCAGTACTTC. Protein: CASALTGAYEQYF. The chain joins TRBV27 to TRBJ2-7; 8 nucleotides line up with TRBD1. V shed 8 bases, J shed 2 bases, and the junction held 5 bases outside the gene matches. CDR1 is MNHEY, CDR2 SMNVEV, per germline (reference sequence). CDR3 length: 13 residues.

This clonotype was counted ten times or more. This chain joins TRBV29-1 and TRBJ2-5, with a tentative D call TRBD1 (5 bases). This CDR3 spans 11 amino acids. V gave up 2 bases and J gave up 4 bases, with 5 bases separating them. Germline V gene sequence: CDR1 SQVTM, CDR2 ANQGSEA. CDR3 bases: TGCAGCGTTGAAAGGGGAGAGACCCAGTACTTC. It codes for CSVERGETQYF. The complete variable domain, with remaining parts taken from reference TRBV29-1 and TRBJ2-5, reads SAVISQKPSRDICQRGTSLTIQCQVDSQVTMMFWYRQQPGQSLTLIATANQGSEATYESGFVIDKFPISRPNLTFSTLTVSNMSPEDSSIYLCSVERGETQYFGPGTRLLVL.

This clonotype was seen repeatedly, ten times or more. CDR3 loop: CASSLSGELFF. The DNA for the CDR3 is TGTGCCAGCAGTTTATCTGGGGAGCTGTTTTTT. This chain joins TRBV28 and TRBJ2-2; D is uncertain. Between the trimmed V and J ends, which lost 1 base and 8 bases, there was a span of 2 bases. CDR1 is MDHEN, CDR2 SYDVKM, per germline. The CDR3 runs to 11 residues.

Many counts were recorded for this clonotype. The chain combines TRBV30 with TRBJ2-7; perhaps TRBD2 as D (6 bases). The CDR3 consists of 13 residues. Germline CDR1 reads GTSNPN; CDR2 reads SVGIG (reference sequence). Between the trimmed V and J ends, which lost 3 bases and 3 bases, there was a span of 12 bases. The CDR3 sequence is CAWSGSSNYEQYF. The CDR3 nucleotides read TGTGCCTGGAGCGGGAGCTCGAACTACGAGCAGTACTTC.